The 8 T cell receptor beta chains below were found in one sample sequenced in a study of T cells after yellow fever vaccination. TCRdb passed the 5' RACE reads through MiXCR, listing each CDR3 protein once. Of about 26,000 distinct CDR3 sequences in the sample, 4.5% were seen once. The specimen comprised PBMCs, either bulk or a sorted T-cell subset (CD4+, CD8+, memory, or dextramer-sorted; not recorded which), sampled on the day of the yellow fever booster vaccination. These receptors originate from a young man who received the YFV17D yellow fever vaccine.

There are many counts of this clonotype. The rearrangement joins TRBV30 to TRBJ1-2; D is ambiguous. Between the trimmed V and J ends, which lost 2 bases and 3 bases, there was a span of 7 bases. The CDR3 extends over 12 amino acids. Per germline, CDR1 GTSNPN and CDR2 SVGIG (reference sequence). The CDR3 sequence: CAWSQVDYGYTF. In DNA, the CDR3 is TGTGCCTGGAGTCAAGTAGACTATGGCTACACCTTC.

This clonotype was observed at least ten times. This chain connects TRBV7-9 to TRBJ1-1; D call uncertain. The CDR3 sequence is 14 residues long. V was shortened by 4 bases and J by 4 bases, with 13 bases between the two germline ends. Germline CDR1 and CDR2: SEHNR and FQNEAQ (reference sequence). CDR3 in amino acids: CASSWIDPATEAFF. CDR3 nucleotide sequence: TGTGCCAGCAGCTGGATAGATCCGGCCACTGAAGCTTTCTTT.

This clonotype has ten or more counts. In DNA, the CDR3 is TGTGCCAGCAGCTTATGGAGAGAGGGCTACACCTTC. It is translated as CASSLWREGYTF. This chain links TRBV11-1 with TRBJ1-2; D is unclear. Germline CDR1 SGHAT, CDR2 FQDESV (reference sequence). V lost 2 bases and J 8 bases, leaving 9 bases between the germline ends. The CDR3 runs 12 residues. Full variable domain (remainder filled in from reference TRBV11-1 and TRBJ1-2): EAEVAQSPRYKITEKSQAVAFWCDPISGHATLYWYRQILGQGPELLVQFQDESVVDDSQLPKDRFSAERLKGVDSTLKIQPAELGDSAMYLCASSLWREGYTFGSGTRLTVV.

The rearrangement uses TRBV12-3 or TRBV12-4 and TRBJ2-5, with 8 bases identical to TRBD1. Unmatched junction bases numbered 4, after V lost 5 bases and J lost 5 bases. The CDR3 is 13 amino acids. The CDR3 DNA is TGTGCCAGCAGTCCGGGACAGGTTGAGACCCAGTACTTC. This gives the protein CASSPGQVETQYF.

This rearrangement joins TRBV21-1 to TRBJ2-1; the tabulated D call, TRBD1, remains unverified against the DNA. TRBV21-1 constitutes a pseudogene. The CDR3 covers 19 residues. In nucleotides, the CDR3 is TGTGCCAGCACCTTAAGTGGGACAGGGACTAGCCATTCCTACAATGAGCAGTTCTTC. Protein: CASTLSGTGTSHSYNEQFF.

The table lists this clonotype with many counts. The chain carries TRBV9 and TRBJ1-6; D is perhaps TRBD1 (6 bases). CDR1 SGDLS and CDR2 YYNGEE come from the germline V gene. This CDR3 has 13 residues. V was trimmed by 6 bases and J by 11 bases, leaving 15 bases between them. The chain's CDR3 is CASTITGSTPLHF. The CDR3 DNA reads as TGTGCCAGCACTATTACAGGGTCTACACCCCTCCACTTT.

This clonotype has at least ten counts. The gene calls are TRBV7-2 and TRBJ2-1, with D hard to call. Trimming removed 1 base from V and 7 bases from J, with 8 bases in between. This CDR3 is built from 13 residues. Germline loops: CDR1 SGHTA, CDR2 FQGNSA. The CDR3 region is CASSLVFGNEQFF. The CDR3 DNA sequence: TGTGCCAGCAGCTTAGTCTTCGGGAATGAGCAGTTCTTC.

This clonotype was counted at least ten times. The rearrangement uses TRBV5-1 and TRBJ2-7; D remains unclear. CDR3 size: 15 residues. V lost 3 bases and J lost 2, with 15 bases in between. CDR1 is SGHRS and CDR2 is YFSETQ in the germline V gene. CDR3: CASSSKASETYEQYF. The CDR3 nucleotides read TGCGCCAGCAGCTCGAAGGCCAGTGAGACCTACGAGCAGTACTTC.